This T cell receptor (beta chain) was captured by sequencing in a study of control samples from healthy donors and cancer patients. V was clipped by 3 bases and J by 2 bases, with 11 bases between them. This CDR3 is built from 16 residues. The germline V gene has CDR1 LGHNA and CDR2 YSLEER. This clone has a handful of counts. The repertoire was sequenced with immunoSEQ multiplex PCR; TCRdb's copy has only in-frame clones and lacks some. Of about 140,000 clones in the sample, roughly 92% were seen once. Material: blood. This receptor was taken from a man aged 25 to 40 in good health. The chain has TRBV4-3 and TRBJ2-6, with D possibly being TRBD2 (6 bases). The CDR3 loop is CASSQIRGTGANVLTF. The CDR3 bases are TGCGCCAGCAGCCAGATACGGGGGACTGGGGCCAACGTCCTGACTTTC.